Below, 5 T cell receptor beta chains from the same sample are listed, as sequenced in a study of T cells after posttransplantation cyclophosphamide. A marrow graft followed busulfan-fludarabine conditioning, with cyclophosphamide on days +3 and +4. The repertoire was sequenced with immunoSEQ multiplex PCR; TCRdb's copy has only in-frame clones and lacks some. This sample carries 10,000 to 13,000 clones, none of them present only once. This specimen consisted of PBMCs, obtained after allogeneic stem cell transplant with posttransplant cyclophosphamide. The receptor set was obtained from a female patient in her forties who received an allogeneic stem cell transplant from a related donor, was CMV-positive, and had no GVHD. Some T cells may be transferred from the graft donor.

This clone was detected ten times or more. The rearrangement links TRBV11-2 to TRBJ2-7, with a possible D match to TRBD1 (5 bases). The V end lost 0 bases, the J end lost 2 bases, and 8 bases lay between the germline ends. CDR1 is SGHAT and CDR2 is FQNNGV in the germline V gene. The CDR3 is 14 amino acids. CDR3 region: CASSLDQGTYEQYF. For the CDR3, the DNA is TGTGCCAGCAGCTTAGATCAGGGCACCTACGAGCAGTACTTC.

This clone was recorded at least ten times. This chain links TRBV5-1 with TRBJ2-7, with 8 bases identical to TRBD1. Trimming removed 5 bases from V and 0 bases from J; junction bases left unmatched: 10. This CDR3 is 16 amino acids long. The germline CDR1 and CDR2 sequences are SGHRS and YFSETQ. The CDR3 DNA reads TGCGCCAGCAGTTCACTTCCTCAGGGGGCCTCCTACGAGCAGTACTTC. Amino acid sequence: CASSSLPQGASYEQYF.

This clone was observed at least ten times. The chain recombines TRBV7-9 with TRBJ1-5; no clear D gene. The V end lost 0 bases, the J end lost 6 bases, and 9 bases lay between the germline ends. Looked up from germline, CDR1 is SEHNR and CDR2 is FQNEAQ (reference sequence). The CDR3 consists of 14 residues. The chain's CDR3 is CASSLAGGLQPQHF. The CDR3 DNA reads as TGTGCCAGCAGCTTAGCGGGAGGTCTTCAGCCCCAGCATTTT.

Ten or more counts support this clone. The chain is built from TRBV7-2 and TRBJ2-1; no clear D gene. V dropped 4 bases and J dropped 6 bases, with 7 bases sitting between them. The length of the CDR3 is 12 residues. Germline V gene sequence: CDR1 SGHTA, CDR2 FQGNSA. The CDR3 loop is CASSSPGNEQFF. Written as DNA, the CDR3 is TGTGCCAGCAGCTCACCCGGCAATGAGCAGTTCTTC.

This clone was counted many times. The V and J genes are TRBV5-1 and TRBJ2-2; a weak D match, TRBD1 (7 bases). The V and J ends lost 2 bases and 5 bases respectively, with 10 bases between them. There are 14 residues in the CDR3. Germline CDR1 is SGHRS and CDR2 is YFSETQ. CDR3 region: CASSFPGGTGELFF. In nucleotides, the CDR3 is TGCGCCAGCAGCTTTCCAGGGGGGACCGGGGAGCTGTTTTTT.